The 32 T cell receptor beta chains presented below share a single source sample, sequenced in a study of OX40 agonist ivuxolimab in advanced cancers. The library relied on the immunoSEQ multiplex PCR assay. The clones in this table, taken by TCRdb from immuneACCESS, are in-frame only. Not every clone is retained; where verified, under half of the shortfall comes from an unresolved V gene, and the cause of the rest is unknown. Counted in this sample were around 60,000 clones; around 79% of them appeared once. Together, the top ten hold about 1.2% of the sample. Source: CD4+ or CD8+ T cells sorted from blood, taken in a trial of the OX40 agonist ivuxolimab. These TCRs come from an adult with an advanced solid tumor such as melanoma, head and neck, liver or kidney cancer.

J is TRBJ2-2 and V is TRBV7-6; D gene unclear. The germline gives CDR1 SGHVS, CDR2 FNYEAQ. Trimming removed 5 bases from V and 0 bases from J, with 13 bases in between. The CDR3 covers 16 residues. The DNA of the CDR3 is TGTGCCAGCAGCCCGACATATAATACGAACACCGGGGAGCTGTTTTTT. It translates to CASSPTYNTNTGELFF.

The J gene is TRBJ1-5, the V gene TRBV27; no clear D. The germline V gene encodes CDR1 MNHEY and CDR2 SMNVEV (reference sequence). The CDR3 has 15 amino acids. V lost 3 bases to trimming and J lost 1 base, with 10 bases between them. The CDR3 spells CASSLGGSSNQPQHF. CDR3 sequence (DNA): TGTGCCAGCAGTTTGGGAGGGAGCAGCAATCAGCCCCAGCATTTT.

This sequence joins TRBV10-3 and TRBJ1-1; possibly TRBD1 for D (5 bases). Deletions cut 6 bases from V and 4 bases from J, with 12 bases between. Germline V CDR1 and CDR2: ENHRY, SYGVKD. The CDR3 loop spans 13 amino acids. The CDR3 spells CAIRGTLGTEAFF. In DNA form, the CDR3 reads TGTGCCATCAGAGGGACGTTGGGCACTGAAGCTTTCTTT.

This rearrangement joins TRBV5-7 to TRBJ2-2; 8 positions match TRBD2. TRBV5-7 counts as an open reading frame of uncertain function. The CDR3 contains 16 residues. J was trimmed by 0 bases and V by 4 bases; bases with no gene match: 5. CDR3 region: CASSPGGATNTGELFF. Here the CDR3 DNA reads TGTGCCAGCAGCCCGGGGGGGGCAACGAACACCGGGGAGCTGTTTTTT.

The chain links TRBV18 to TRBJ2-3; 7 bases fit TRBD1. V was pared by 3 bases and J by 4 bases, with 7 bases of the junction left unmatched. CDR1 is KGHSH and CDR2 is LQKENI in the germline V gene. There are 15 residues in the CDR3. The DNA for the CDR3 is TGTGCCAGCTCACCGCGAGACAGGGTGGCAGATACGCAGTATTTT. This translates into CASSPRDRVADTQYF.

The CDR3 is CASTISSGNTIYF. Here the CDR3 DNA reads TGTGCCAGCACCATCAGCTCTGGAAACACCATATATTTT. This sequence joins TRBV6-1 and TRBJ1-3; D is unclear. Trimming took off 7 bases at V and 0 bases at J, with 7 bases between the two ends. There are 13 residues in the CDR3. Looked up from germline, CDR1 is MNHNS and CDR2 is SASEGT.

The CDR3 DNA reads as TGCGCCAGCAAGATAAGCGGGAGCACAGATACGCAGTATTTT. Its translation is CASKISGSTDTQYF. This chain uses TRBV5-1 with TRBJ2-3; perhaps TRBD2 as D (6 bases). From germline, CDR1 is SGHRS and CDR2 YFSETQ. This CDR3 is built from 14 residues. V was shortened by 6 bases and J by 0 bases, with 11 bases between the two germline ends.

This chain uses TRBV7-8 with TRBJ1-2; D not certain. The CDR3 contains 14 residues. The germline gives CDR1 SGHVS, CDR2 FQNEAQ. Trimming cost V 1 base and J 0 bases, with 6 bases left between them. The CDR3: CASSLEASNYGYTF. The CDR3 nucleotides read TGTGCCAGCAGCTTAGAGGCATCTAACTATGGCTACACCTTC. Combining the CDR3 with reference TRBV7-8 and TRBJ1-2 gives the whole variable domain GAGVSQSPRYKVAKRGQDVALRCDPISGHVSLFWYQQALGQGPEFLTYFQNEAQLDKSGLPSDRFFAERPEGSVSTLKIQRTQQEDSAVYLCASSLEASNYGYTFGSGTRLTVV.

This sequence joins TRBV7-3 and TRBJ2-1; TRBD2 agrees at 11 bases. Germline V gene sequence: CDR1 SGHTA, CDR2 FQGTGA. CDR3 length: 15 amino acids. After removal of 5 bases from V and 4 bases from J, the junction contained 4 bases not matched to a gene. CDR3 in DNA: TGTGCCAGCAGCGTGGCTAGCGGGGGGTACAATGAGCAGTTCTTC. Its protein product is CASSVASGGYNEQFF.

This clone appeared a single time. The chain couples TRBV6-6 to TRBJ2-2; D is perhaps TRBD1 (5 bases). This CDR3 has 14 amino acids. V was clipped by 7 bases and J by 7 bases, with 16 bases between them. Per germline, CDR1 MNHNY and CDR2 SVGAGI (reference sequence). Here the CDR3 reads CASNRIQGGGELFF. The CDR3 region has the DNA TGTGCCAGCAACAGGATCCAGGGTGGCGGGGAGCTGTTTTTT.

CDR3 in amino acids: CASSIRGSTEAFF. The CDR3 DNA reads TGTGCCAGCAGCATCAGGGGAAGCACTGAAGCTTTCTTT. This sequence joins TRBV7-3 and TRBJ1-1; tentatively, D is TRBD1 (6 bases). The CDR3 extends over 13 amino acids. Trimming took off 5 bases at V and 4 bases at J, with 11 bases between the two ends. The germline V gene encodes CDR1 SGHTA and CDR2 FQGTGA.

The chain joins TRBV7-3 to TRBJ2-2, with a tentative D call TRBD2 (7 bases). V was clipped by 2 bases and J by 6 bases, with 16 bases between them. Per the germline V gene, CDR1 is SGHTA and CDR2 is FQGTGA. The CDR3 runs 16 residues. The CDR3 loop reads CASSLFAGEGAGELFF. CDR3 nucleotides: TGTGCCAGCAGCTTATTCGCGGGAGAGGGGGCCGGGGAGCTGTTTTTT.

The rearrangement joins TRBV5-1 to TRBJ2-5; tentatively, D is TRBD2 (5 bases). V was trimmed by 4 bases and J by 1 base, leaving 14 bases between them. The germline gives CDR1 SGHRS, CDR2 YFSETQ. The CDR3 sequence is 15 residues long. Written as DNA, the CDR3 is TGCGCCAGCAGCATTGGCGGAGCGGCCCAAGAGACCCAGTACTTC. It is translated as CASSIGGAAQETQYF. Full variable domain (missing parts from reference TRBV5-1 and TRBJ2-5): KAGVTQTPRYLIKTRGQQVTLSCSPISGHRSVSWYQQTPGQGLQFLFEYFSETQRNKGNFPGRFSGRQFSNSRSEMNVSTLELGDSALYLCASSIGGAAQETQYFGPGTRLLVL.

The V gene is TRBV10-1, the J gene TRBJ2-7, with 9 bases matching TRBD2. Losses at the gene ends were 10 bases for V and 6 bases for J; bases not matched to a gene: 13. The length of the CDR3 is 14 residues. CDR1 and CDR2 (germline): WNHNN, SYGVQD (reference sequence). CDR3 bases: TGCGCCAAGAATAGAGCGGGAGGCCGGAGCGAGCAGTACTTC. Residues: CAKNRAGGRSEQYF.

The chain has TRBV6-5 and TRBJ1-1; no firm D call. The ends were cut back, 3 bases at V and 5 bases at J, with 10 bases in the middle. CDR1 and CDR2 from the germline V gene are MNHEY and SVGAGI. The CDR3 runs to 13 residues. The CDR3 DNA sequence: TGTGCCAGCAGTTATTTCCGGCAGACTGAAGCTTTCTTT. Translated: CASSYFRQTEAFF.

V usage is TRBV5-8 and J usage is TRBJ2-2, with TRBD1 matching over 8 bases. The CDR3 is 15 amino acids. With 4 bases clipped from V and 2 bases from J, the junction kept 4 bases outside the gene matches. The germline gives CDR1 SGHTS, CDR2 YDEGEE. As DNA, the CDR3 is TGTGCCAGCAGCCGCGGACAGGGCAACACCGGGGAGCTGTTTTTT. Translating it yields CASSRGQGNTGELFF.

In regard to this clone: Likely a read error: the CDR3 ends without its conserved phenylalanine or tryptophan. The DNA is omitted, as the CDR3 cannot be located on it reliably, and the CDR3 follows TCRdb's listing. This chain's CDR3 is CASNRPWDRVL. V and J are TRBV7-6 and TRBJ1-5; the table's D call, TRBD1, has no DNA check behind it. Germline CDR1 reads SGHVS; CDR2 reads FNYEAQ. The CDR3 numbers 11 amino acids, ends counted.

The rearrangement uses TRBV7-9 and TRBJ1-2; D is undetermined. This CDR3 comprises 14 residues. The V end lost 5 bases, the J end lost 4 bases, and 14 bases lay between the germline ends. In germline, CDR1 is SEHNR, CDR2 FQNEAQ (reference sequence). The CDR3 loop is CASSADLLGYGYTF. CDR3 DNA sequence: TGTGCCAGCAGCGCGGATCTGCTTGGCTATGGCTACACCTTC. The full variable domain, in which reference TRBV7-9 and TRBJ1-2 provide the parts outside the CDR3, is DTGVSQNPRHKITKRGQNVTFRCDPISEHNRLYWYRQTLGQGPEFLTYFQNEAQLEKSRLLSDRFSAERPKGSFSTLEIQRTEQGDSAMYLCASSADLLGYGYTFGSGTRLTVV.

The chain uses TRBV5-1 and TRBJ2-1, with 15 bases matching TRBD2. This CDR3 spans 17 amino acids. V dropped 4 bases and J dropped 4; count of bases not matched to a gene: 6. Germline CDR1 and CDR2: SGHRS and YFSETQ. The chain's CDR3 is CASSSPGLAGGYNEQFF. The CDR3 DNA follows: TGCGCCAGCAGCAGCCCGGGACTAGCGGGGGGATACAATGAGCAGTTCTTC.

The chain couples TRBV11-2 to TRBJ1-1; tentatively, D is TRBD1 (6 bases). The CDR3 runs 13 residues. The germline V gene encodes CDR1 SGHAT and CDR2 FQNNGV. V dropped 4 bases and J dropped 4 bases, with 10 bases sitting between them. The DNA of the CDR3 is TGTGCCAGCAGCTCCAGGGGAGGCACTGAAGCTTTCTTT. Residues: CASSSRGGTEAFF.

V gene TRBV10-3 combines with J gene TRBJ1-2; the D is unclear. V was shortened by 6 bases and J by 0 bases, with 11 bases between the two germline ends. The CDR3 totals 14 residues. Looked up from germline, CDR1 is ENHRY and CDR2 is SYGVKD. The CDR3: CAIRNPDANYGYTF. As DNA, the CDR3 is TGTGCCATCAGGAACCCGGACGCTAACTATGGCTACACCTTC.

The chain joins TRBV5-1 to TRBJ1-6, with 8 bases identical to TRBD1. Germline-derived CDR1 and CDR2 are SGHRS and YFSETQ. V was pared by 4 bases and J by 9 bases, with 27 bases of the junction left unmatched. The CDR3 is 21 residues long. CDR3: CASSRWVAGGETPGGVSPLHF. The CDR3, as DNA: TGCGCCAGCAGCCGCTGGGTAGCAGGGGGCGAAACCCCGGGAGGTGTTTCACCCCTCCACTTT.

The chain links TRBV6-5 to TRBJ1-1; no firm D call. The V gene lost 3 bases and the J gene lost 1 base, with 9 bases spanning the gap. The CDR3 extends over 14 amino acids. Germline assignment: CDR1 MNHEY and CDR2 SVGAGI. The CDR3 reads CASSYRFRNTEAFF. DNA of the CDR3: TGTGCCAGCAGTTATAGATTTAGGAACACTGAAGCTTTCTTT.

The CDR3 loop is CASSRLAGSLYEQYF. CDR3 nucleotides: TGCGCCAGCAGCAGGTTAGCGGGATCCCTCTACGAGCAGTACTTC. The rearrangement links TRBV5-1 to TRBJ2-7, with 8 bases matching TRBD2. CDR1 is SGHRS and CDR2 is YFSETQ in the germline V gene. With V trimmed by 4 bases and J by 3 bases, 9 bases remained unmatched. The CDR3 loop spans 15 amino acids.

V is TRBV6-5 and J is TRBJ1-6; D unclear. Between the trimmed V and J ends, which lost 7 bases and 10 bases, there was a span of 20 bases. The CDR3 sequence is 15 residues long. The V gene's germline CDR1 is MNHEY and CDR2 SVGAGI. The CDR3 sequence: CASTAAATGPSPLHF. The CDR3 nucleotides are TGTGCCAGCACGGCGGCAGCGACCGGACCGTCACCCCTCCACTTT.

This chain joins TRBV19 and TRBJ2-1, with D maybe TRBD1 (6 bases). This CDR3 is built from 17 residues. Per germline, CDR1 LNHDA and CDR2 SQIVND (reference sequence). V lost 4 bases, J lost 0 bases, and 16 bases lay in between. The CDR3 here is CASSKTGTPTSYNEQFF. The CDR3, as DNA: TGTGCCAGTAGTAAGACCGGGACACCAACCTCCTACAATGAGCAGTTCTTC.

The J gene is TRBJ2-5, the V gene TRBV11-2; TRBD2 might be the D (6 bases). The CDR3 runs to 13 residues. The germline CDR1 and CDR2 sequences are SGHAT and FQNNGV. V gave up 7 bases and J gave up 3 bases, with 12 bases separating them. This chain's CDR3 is CASTLAGKETQYF. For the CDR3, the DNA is TGTGCCAGCACCTTGGCGGGAAAAGAGACCCAGTACTTC.

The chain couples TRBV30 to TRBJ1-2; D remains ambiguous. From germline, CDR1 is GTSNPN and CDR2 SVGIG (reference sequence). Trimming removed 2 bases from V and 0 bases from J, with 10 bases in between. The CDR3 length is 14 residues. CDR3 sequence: CAWSFDSANYGYTF. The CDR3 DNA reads TGTGCCTGGAGTTTCGACTCAGCTAACTATGGCTACACCTTC.

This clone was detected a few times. This CDR3 is CSVEVAGLARYF. The CDR3 DNA follows: TGCAGCGTTGAAGTGGCGGGACTAGCGAGGTATTTT. The V gene is TRBV29-1, the J gene TRBJ2-3; 10 nucleotides agree with TRBD2. This CDR3 is built from 12 residues. The ends lost 1 base at V and 14 bases at J; junction bases unmatched: 6. The V gene's germline CDR1 is SQVTM and CDR2 ANQGSEA.

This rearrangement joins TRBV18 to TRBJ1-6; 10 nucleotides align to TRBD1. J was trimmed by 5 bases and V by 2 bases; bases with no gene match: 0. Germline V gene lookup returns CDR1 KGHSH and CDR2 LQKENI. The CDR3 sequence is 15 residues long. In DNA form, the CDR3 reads TGTGCCAGCTCACCAGGGACAGGGGATAATTCACCCCTCCACTTT. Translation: CASSPGTGDNSPLHF.

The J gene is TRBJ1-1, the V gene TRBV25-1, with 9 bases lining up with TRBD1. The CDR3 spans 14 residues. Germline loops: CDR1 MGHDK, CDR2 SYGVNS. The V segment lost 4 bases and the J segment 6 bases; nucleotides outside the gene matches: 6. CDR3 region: CASSGGQGNAEAFF. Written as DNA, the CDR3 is TGTGCCAGCAGTGGGGGACAGGGAAACGCTGAAGCTTTCTTT.

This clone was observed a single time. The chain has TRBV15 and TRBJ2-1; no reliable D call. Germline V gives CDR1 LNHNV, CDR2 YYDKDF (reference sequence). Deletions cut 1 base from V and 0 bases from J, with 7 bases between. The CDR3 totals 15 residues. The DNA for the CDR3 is TGTGCCACCAGCAGAGCGCCAGGCTCCTACAATGAGCAGTTCTTC. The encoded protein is CATSRAPGSYNEQFF.